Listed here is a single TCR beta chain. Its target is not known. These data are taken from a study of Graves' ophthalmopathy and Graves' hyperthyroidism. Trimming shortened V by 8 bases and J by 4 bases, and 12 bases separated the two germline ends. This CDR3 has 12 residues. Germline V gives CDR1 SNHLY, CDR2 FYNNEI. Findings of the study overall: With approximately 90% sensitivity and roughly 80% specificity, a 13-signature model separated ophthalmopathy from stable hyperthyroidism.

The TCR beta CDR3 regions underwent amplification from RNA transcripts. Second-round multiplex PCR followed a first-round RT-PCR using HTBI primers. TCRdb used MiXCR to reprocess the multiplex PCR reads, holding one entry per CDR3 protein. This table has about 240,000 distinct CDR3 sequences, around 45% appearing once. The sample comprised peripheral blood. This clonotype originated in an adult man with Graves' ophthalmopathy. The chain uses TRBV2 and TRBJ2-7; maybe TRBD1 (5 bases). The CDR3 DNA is TGTGCCAGCTTGGCGACAGAGTACGAGCAGTACTTC. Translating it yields CASLATEYEQYF. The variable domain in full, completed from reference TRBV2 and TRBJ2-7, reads EPEVTQTPSHQVTQMGQEVILRCVPISNHLYFYWYRQILGQKVEFLVSFYNNEISEKSEIFDDQFSVERPDGSNFTLKIRSTKLEDSAMYFCASLATEYEQYFGPGTRLTVT.